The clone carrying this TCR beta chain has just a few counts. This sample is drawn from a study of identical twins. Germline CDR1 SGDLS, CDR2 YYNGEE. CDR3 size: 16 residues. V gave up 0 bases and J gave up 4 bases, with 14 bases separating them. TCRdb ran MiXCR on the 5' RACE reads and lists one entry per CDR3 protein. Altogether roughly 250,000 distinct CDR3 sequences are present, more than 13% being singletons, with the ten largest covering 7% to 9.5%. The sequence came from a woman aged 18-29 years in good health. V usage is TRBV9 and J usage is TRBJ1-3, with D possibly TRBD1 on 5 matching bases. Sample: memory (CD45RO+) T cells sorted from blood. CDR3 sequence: CASSVGAGGIGNTIYF. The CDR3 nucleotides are TGTGCCAGCAGCGTAGGAGCGGGGGGTATCGGAAACACCATATATTTT.